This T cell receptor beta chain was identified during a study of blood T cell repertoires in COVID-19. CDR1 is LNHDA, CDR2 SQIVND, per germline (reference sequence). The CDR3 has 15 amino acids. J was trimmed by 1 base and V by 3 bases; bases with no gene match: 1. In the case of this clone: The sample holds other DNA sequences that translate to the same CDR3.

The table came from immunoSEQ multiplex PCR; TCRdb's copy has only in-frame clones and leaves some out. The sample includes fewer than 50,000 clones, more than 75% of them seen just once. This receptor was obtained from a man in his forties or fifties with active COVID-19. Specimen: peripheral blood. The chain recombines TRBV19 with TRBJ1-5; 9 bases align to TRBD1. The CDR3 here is CASSIDRGSNQPQHF. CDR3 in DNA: TGTGCCAGTAGTATCGACAGGGGGAGCAATCAGCCCCAGCATTTT. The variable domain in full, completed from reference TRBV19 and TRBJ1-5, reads DGGITQSPKYLFRKEGQNVTLSCEQNLNHDAMYWYRQDPGQGLRLIYYSQIVNDFQKGDIAEGYSVSREKKESFPLTVTSAQKNPTAFYLCASSIDRGSNQPQHFGDGTRLSIL.